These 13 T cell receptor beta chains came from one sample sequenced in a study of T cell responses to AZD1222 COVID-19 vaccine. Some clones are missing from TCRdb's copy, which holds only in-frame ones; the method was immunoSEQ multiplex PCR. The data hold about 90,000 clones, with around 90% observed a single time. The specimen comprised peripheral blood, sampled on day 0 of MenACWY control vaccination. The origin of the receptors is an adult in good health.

The CDR3: CASSELGVQGALTEAFF. The CDR3 nucleotides are TGTGCCAGCAGTGAATTGGGGGTTCAGGGGGCTCTCACTGAAGCTTTCTTT. The chain carries TRBV25-1 and TRBJ1-1, with TRBD1 matching 8 bases. V gave up 1 base and J gave up 4 bases; unmatched junction bases: 11. Germline loops: CDR1 MGHDK, CDR2 SYGVNS. The CDR3 runs to 17 residues. The variable domain in full, with the rest retrieved from reference TRBV25-1 and TRBJ1-1, is EADIYQTPRYLVIGTGKKITLECSQTMGHDKMYWYQQDPGMELHLIHYSYGVNSTEKGDLSSESTVSRIRTEHFPLTLESARPSHTSQYLCASSELGVQGALTEAFFGQGTRLTVV.

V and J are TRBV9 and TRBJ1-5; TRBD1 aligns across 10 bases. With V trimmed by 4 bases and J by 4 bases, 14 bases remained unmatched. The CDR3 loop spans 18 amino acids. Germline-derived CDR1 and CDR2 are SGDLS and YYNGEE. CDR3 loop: CASSPPATGGQLNQPQHF. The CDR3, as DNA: TGTGCCAGCAGCCCACCCGCGACAGGGGGCCAACTTAATCAGCCCCAGCATTTT.

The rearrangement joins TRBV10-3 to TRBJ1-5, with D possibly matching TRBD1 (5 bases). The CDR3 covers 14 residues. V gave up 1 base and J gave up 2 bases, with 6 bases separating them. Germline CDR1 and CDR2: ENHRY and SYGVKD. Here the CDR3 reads CAISEWGGNQPQHF. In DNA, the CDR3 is TGTGCCATCAGTGAGTGGGGGGGCAATCAGCCCCAGCATTTT.

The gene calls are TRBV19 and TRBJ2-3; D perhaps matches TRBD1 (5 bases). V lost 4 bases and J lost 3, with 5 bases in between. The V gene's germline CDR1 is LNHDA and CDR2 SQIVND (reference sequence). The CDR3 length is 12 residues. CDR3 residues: CASSKGTDTQYF. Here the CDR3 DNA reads TGTGCCAGTAGTAAGGGGACAGATACGCAGTATTTT.

The CDR3: CASTEGHLNTEAFF. As DNA, the CDR3 is TGTGCCAGCACCGAGGGACACCTGAACACTGAAGCTTTCTTT. The V and J genes are TRBV6-6 and TRBJ1-1; maybe TRBD1 (6 bases). This CDR3 has 14 residues. Deletions cut 7 bases from V and 0 bases from J, with 12 bases between. The germline CDR1 and CDR2 sequences are MNHNY and SVGAGI (reference sequence).

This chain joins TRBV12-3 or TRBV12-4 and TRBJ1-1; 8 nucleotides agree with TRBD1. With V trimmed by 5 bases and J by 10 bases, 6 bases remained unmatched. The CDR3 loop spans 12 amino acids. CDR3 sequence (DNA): TGTGCCAGCAGTCCGACAGGGGAGGGAGCTTTCTTT. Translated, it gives CASSPTGEGAFF.

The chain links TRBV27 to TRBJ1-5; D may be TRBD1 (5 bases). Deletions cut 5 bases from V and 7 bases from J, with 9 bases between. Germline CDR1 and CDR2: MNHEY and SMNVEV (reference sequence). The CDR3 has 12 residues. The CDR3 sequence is CASSSGGQPQHF. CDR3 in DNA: TGTGCCAGCAGTAGCGGGGGACAGCCCCAGCATTTT.

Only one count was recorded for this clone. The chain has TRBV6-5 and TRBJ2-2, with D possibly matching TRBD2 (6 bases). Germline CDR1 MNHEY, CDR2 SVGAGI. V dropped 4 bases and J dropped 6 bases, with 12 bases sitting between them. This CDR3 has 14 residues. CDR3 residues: CASSWRGEAGELFF. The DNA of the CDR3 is TGTGCCAGCAGTTGGAGGGGAGAGGCCGGGGAGCTGTTTTTT.

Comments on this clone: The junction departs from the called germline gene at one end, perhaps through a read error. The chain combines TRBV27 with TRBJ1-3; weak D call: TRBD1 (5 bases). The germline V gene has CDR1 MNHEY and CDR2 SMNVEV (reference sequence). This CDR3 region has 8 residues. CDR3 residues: CASSYRQF. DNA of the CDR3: TGTGCCAGCAGTTACAGACAGTTT.

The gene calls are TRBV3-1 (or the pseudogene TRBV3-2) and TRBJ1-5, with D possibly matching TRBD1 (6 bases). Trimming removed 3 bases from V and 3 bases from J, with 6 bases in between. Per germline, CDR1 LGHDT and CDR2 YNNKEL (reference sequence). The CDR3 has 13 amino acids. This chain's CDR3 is CASSQGANQPQHF. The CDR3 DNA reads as TGTGCCAGCAGCCAGGGGGCCAATCAGCCCCAGCATTTT.

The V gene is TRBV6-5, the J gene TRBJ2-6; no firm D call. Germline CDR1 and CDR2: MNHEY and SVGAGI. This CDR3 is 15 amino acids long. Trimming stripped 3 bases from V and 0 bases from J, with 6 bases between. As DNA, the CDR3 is TGTGCCAGCAGTTATTTTACCTCTGGGGCCAACGTCCTGACTTTC. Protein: CASSYFTSGANVLTF.

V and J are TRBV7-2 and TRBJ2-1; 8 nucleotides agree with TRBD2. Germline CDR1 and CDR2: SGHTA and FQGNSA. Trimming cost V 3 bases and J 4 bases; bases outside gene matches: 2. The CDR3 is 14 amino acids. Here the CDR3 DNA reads TGTGCCAGCAGCTTTCGGGGGGGGTACAATGAGCAGTTCTTC. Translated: CASSFRGGYNEQFF.

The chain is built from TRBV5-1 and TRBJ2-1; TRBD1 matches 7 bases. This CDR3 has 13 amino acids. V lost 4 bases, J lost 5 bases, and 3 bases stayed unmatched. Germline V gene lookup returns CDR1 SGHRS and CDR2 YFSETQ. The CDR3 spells CASSADRDNEQFF. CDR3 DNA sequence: TGCGCCAGCAGCGCAGACAGGGACAATGAGCAGTTCTTC.